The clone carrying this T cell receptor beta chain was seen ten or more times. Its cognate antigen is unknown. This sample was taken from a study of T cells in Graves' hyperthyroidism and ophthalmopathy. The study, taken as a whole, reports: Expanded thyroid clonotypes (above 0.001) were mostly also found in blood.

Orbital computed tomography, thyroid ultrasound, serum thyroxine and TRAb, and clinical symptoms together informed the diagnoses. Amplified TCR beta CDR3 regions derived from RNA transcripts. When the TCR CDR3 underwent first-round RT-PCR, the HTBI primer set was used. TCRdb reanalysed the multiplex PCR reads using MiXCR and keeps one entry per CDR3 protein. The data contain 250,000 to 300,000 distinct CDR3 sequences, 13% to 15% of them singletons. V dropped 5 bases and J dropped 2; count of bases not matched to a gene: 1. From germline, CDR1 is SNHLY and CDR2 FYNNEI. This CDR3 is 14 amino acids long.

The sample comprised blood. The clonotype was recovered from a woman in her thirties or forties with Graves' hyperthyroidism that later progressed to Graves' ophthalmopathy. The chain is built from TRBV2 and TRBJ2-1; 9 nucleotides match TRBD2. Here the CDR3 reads CASSLAGTYNEQFF. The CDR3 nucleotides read TGTGCCAGCAGTCTAGCGGGAACCTACAATGAGCAGTTCTTC.